This T cell receptor (beta chain) is from a study of immune cell composition in non-small cell lung cancer. The table came from immunoSEQ multiplex PCR; TCRdb's copy has only in-frame clones and leaves some out. This sample has approximately 7,000 clones, with roughly 74% found just once. On this clone itself: Its specificity is unknown.

Genomic DNA came from frozen unsorted single-cell suspensions. Findings of the study overall: Clones >0.5% enriched in tumour were rarer in adenocarcinoma (around 35%) than squamous (around 75%). Tumour TCR-beta clonality was not significantly tied to smoking pack-years.

Specimen: lung tumor tissue. The clonotype was recovered from a human donor with non-small cell lung cancer.

CDR3 sequence: CASSGVVLSNQPQHF. Written as DNA, the CDR3 is TGTGCCAGCAGTGGAGTTGTCCTAAGCAATCAGCCCCAGCATTTT. V usage is TRBV2 and J usage is TRBJ1-5; D call uncertain. Germline V gene sequence: CDR1 SNHLY, CDR2 FYNNEI. V lost 4 bases and J lost 1, with 11 bases in between. This CDR3 has 15 amino acids.